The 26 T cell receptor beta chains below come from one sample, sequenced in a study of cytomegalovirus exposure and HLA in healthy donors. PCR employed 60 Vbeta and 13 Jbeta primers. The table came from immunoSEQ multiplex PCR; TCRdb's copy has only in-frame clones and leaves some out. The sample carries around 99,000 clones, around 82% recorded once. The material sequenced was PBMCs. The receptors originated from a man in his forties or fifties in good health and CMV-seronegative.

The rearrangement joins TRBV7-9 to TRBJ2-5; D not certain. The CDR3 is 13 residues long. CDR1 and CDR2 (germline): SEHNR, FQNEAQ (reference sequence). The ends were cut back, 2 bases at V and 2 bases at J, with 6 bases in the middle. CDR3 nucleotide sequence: TGTGCCAGCAGCTTAACGGTACAAGAGACCCAGTACTTC. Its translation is CASSLTVQETQYF.

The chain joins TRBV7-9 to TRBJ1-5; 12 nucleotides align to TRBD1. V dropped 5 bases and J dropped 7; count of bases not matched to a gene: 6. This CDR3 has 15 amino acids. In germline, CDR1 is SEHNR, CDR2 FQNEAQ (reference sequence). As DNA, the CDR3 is TGTGCCAGCAGCCCGGGACAGGGGGCTGAGCAGCCCCAGCATTTT. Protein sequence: CASSPGQGAEQPQHF.

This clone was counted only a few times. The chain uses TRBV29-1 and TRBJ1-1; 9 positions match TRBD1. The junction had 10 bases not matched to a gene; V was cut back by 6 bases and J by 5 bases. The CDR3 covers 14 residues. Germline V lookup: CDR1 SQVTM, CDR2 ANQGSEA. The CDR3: CSVRPRQGETEAFF. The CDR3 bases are TGCAGCGTCCGCCCGAGACAGGGGGAGACTGAAGCTTTCTTT.

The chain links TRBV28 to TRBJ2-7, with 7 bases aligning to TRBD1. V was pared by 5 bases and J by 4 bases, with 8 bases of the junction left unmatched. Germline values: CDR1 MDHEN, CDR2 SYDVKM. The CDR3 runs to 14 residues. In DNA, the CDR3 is TGTGCCAGCAGTAAAGGGGGCGGTAGGTACGAGCAGTACTTC. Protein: CASSKGGGRYEQYF.

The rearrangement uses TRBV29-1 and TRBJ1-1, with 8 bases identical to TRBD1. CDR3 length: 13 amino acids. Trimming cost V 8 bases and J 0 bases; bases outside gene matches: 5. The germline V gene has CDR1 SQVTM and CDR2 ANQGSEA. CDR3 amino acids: CSLRTGLNTEAFF. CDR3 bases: TGCAGCTTGAGGACAGGGCTGAACACTGAAGCTTTCTTT.

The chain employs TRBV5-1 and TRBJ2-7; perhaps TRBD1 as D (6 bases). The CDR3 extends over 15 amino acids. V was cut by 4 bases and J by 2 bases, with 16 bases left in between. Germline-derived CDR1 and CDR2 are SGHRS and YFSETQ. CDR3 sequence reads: CASSPFGTTTYEQYF. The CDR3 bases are TGCGCCAGCAGCCCATTTGGGACAACTACCTACGAGCAGTACTTC.

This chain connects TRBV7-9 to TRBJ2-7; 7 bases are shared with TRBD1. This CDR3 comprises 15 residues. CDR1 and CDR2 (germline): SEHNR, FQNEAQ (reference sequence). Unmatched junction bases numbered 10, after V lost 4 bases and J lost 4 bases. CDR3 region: CASSSNPRGSYEQYF. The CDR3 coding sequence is TGTGCCAGCAGCTCAAACCCCAGGGGGAGTTACGAGCAGTACTTC.

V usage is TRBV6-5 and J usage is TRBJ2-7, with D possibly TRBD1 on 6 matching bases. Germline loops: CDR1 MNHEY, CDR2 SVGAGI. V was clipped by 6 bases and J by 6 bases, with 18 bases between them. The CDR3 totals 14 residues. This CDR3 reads CASRDRTILSEQYF. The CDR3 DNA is TGTGCCAGCAGAGACAGGACGATCCTGTCCGAGCAGTACTTC.

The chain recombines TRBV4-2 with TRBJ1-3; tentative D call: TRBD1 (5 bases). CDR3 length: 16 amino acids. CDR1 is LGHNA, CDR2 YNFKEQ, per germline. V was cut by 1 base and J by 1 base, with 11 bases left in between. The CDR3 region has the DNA TGTGCCAGCAGCCAAGCTATGGACACGTCTGGAAACACCATATATTTT. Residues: CASSQAMDTSGNTIYF.

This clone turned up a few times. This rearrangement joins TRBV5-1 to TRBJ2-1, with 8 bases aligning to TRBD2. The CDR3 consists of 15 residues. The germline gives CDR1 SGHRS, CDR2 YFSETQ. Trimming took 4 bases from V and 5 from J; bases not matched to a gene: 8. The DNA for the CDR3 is TGCGCCAGCAGCCCCGGGGGGGGCGCCCACAATGAGCAGTTCTTC. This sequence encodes CASSPGGGAHNEQFF.

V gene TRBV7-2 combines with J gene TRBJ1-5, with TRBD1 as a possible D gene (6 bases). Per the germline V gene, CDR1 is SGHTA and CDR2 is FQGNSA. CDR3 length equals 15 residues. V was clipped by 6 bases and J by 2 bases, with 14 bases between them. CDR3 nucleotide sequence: TGTGCCAGCAGACCCGCGGGGGCCGGCAATCAGCCCCAGCATTTT. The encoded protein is CASRPAGAGNQPQHF. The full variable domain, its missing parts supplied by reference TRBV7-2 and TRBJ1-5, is GAGVSQSPSNKVTEKGKDVELRCDPISGHTALYWYRQSLGQGLEFLIYFQGNSAPDKSGLPSDRFSAERTGGSVSTLTIQRTQQEDSAVYLCASRPAGAGNQPQHFGDGTRLSIL.

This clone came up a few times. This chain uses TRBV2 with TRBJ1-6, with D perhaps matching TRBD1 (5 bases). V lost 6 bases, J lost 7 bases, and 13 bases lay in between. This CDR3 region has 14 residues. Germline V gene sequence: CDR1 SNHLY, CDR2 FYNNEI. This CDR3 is CASRRDPPNSPLHF. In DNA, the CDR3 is TGTGCCAGCAGGCGGGACCCCCCGAATTCACCCCTCCACTTT.

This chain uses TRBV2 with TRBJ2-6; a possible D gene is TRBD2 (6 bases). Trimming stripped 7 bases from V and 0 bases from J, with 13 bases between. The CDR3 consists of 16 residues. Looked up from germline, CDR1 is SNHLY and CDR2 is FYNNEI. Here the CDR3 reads CASISSGASGANVLTF. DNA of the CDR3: TGTGCCAGCATTTCCTCGGGAGCCTCTGGGGCCAACGTCCTGACTTTC.

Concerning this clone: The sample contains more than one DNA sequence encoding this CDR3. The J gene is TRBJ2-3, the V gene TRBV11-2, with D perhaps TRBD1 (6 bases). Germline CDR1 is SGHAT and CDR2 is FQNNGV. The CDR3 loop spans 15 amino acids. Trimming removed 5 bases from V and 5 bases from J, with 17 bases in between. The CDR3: CASSPQGGVRDTQYF. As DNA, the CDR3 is TGTGCCAGCAGCCCACAGGGTGGTGTTAGAGATACGCAGTATTTT.

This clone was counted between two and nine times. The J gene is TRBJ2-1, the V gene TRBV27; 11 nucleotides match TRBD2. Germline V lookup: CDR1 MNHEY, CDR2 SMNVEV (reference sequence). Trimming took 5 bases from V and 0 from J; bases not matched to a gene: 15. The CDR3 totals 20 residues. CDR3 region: CASSPRSPGTSGASYNEQFF. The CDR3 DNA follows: TGTGCCAGCAGTCCCCGATCCCCCGGGACTAGCGGAGCCTCCTACAATGAGCAGTTCTTC.

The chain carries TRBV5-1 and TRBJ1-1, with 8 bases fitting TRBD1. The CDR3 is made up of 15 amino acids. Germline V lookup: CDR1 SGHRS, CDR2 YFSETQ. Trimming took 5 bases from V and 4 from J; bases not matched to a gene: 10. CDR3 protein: CASSFQGAGGTEAFF. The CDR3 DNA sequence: TGCGCCAGCAGTTTCCAGGGGGCTGGGGGCACTGAAGCTTTCTTT.

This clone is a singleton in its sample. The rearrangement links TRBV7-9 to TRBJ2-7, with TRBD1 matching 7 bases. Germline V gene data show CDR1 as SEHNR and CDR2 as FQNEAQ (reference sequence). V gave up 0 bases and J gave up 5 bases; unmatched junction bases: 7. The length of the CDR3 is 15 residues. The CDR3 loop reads CASSLAPTGSHEQYF. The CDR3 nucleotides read TGTGCCAGCAGCTTAGCTCCGACAGGGAGCCACGAGCAGTACTTC.

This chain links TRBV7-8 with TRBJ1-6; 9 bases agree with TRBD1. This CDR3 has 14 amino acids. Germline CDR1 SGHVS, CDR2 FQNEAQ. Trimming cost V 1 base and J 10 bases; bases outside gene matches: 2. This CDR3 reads CASSLVGQGSPLHF. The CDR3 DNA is TGTGCCAGCAGCTTAGTGGGACAGGGATCACCCCTCCACTTT.

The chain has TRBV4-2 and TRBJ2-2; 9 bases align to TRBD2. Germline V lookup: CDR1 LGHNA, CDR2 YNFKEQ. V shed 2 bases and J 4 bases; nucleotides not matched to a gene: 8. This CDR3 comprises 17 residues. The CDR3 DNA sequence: TGTGCCAGCAGCCAACCTAGCGGGACATTGGGCACCGGGGAGCTGTTTTTT. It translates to CASSQPSGTLGTGELFF.

As DNA, the CDR3 is TGTGCCAGCAGTGAGCAGGGTGGAAATTCACCCCTCCACTTT. Translation: CASSEQGGNSPLHF. The J gene is TRBJ1-6, the V gene TRBV6-1, with D possibly being TRBD1 (5 bases). The CDR3 has 14 residues. Germline V gene data show CDR1 as MNHNS and CDR2 as SASEGT. The V and J ends lost 3 bases and 7 bases respectively, with 10 bases between them.

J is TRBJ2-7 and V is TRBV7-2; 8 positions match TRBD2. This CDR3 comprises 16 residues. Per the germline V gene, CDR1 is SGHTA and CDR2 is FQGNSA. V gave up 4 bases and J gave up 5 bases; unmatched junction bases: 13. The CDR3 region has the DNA TGTGCCAGCAGCTGGGCCACTGGCGGGAGGTCTCACGAGCAGTACTTC. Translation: CASSWATGGRSHEQYF.

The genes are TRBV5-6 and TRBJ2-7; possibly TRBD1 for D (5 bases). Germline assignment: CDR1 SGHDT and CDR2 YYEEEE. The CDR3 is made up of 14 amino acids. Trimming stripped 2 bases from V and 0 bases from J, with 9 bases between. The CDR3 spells CASSLGETSYEQYF. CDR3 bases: TGTGCCAGCAGCTTAGGGGAAACCTCCTACGAGCAGTACTTC.

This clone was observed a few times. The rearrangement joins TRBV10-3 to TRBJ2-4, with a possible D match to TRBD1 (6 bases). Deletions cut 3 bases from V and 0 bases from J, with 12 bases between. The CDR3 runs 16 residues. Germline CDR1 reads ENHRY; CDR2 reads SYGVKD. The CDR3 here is CAISDTGILAKNIQYF. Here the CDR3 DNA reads TGTGCCATCAGTGATACAGGGATACTAGCCAAAAACATTCAGTACTTC.

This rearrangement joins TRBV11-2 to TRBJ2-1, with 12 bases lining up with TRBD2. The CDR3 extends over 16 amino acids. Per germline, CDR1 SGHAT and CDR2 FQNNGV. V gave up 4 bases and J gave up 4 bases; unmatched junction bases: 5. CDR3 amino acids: CASSSPSGGAYNEQFF. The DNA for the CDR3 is TGTGCCAGCAGCTCTCCTAGCGGGGGGGCATACAATGAGCAGTTCTTC.

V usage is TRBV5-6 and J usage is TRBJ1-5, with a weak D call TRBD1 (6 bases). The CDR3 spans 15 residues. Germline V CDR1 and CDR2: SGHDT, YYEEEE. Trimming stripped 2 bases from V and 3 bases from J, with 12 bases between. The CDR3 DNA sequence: TGTGCCAGCAGCTTTTGGGACACTACCAATCAGCCCCAGCATTTT. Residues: CASSFWDTTNQPQHF.

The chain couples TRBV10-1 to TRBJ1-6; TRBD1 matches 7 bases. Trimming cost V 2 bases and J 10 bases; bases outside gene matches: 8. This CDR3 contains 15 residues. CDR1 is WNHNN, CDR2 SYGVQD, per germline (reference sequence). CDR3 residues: CASSENRGKRSPLHF. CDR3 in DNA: TGCGCCAGCAGTGAGAACAGGGGAAAGCGATCACCCCTCCACTTT.